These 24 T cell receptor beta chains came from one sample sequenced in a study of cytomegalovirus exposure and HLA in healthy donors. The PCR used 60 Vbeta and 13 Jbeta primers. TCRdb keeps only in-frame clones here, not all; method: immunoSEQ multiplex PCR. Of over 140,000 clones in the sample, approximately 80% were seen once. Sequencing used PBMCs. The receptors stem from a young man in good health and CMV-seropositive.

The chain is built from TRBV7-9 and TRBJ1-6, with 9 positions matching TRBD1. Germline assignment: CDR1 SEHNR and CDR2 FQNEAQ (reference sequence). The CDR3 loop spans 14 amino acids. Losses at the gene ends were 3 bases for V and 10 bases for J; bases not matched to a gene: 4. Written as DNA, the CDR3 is TGTGCCAGCAGCTTCCGACAGGGGGACTCACCCCTCCACTTT. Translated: CASSFRQGDSPLHF.

CDR3: CASSFRLAIKGGLAGELFF. CDR3 DNA: TGTGCCAGCAGTTTTCGCCTTGCGATCAAAGGGGGCCTCGCCGGGGAGCTGTTTTTT. This chain connects TRBV28 to TRBJ2-2, with 7 bases aligning to TRBD1. With V trimmed by 3 bases and J by 6 bases, 19 bases remained unmatched. Per germline, CDR1 MDHEN and CDR2 SYDVKM. The CDR3 contains 19 residues.

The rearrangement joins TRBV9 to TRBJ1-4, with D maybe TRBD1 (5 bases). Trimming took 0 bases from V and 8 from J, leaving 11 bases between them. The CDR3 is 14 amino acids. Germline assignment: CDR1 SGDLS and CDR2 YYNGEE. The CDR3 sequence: CASSVGRAREKLFF. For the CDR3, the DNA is TGTGCCAGCAGCGTAGGCAGGGCTAGGGAAAAACTGTTTTTT.

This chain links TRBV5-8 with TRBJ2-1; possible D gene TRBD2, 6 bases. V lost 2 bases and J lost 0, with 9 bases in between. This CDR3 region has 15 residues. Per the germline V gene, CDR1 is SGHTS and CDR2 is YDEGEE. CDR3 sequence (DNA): TGTGCCAGCAGCTTTAGCGGTAGCTCCTACAATGAGCAGTTCTTC. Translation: CASSFSGSSYNEQFF.

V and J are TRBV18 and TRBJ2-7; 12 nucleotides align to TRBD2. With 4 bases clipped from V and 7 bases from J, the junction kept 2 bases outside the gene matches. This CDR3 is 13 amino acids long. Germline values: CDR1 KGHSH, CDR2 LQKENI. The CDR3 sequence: CASSRGTSGEQYF. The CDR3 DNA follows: TGTGCCAGCTCACGCGGGACTAGCGGGGAGCAGTACTTC.

CDR3 DNA: TGTGCCAGCGCCCGCAGGCGGGGCAATCAGCCCCAGCATTTT. Its protein product is CASARRRGNQPQHF. The chain combines TRBV28 with TRBJ1-5; no definite D call. CDR3 length: 14 amino acids. V shed 8 bases and J shed 2 bases, with 13 bases lying between them. The germline CDR1 and CDR2 sequences are MDHEN and SYDVKM.

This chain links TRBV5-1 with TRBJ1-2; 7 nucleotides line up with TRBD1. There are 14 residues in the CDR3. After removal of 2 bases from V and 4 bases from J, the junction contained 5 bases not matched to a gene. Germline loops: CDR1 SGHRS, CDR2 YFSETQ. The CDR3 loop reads CASSFTGASYGYTF. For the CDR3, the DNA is TGCGCCAGCAGCTTTACAGGGGCTAGCTATGGCTACACCTTC.

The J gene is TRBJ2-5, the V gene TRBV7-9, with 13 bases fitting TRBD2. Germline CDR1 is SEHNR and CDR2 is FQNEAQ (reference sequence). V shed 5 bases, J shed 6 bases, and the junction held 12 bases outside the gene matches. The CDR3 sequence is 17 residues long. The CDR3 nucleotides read TGTGCCAGCAGCAATAGACTAGCGGGGGGCCCAGCCAAGACCCAGTACTTC. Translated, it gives CASSNRLAGGPAKTQYF.

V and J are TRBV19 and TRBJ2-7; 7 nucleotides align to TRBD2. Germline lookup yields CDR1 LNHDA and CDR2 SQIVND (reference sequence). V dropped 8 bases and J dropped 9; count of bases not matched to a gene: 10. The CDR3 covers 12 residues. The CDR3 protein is CASSRDYFLQYF. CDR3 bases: TGTGCCAGTTCCCGGGACTACTTTTTGCAGTACTTC.

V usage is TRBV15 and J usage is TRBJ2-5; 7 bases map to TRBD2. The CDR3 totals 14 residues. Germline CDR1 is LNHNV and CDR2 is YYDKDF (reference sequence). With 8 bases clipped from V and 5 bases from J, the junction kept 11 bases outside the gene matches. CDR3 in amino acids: CATSPGGGAETQYF. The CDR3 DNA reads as TGTGCCACCTCACCGGGCGGGGGAGCGGAGACCCAGTACTTC.

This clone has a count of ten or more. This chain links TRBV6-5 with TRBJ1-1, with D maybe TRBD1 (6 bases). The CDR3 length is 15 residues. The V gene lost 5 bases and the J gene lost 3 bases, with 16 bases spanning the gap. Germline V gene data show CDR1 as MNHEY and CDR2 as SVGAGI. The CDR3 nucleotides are TGTGCCAGCAGTAGAACAGGGTTTAGTGACACTGAAGCTTTCTTT. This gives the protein CASSRTGFSDTEAFF.

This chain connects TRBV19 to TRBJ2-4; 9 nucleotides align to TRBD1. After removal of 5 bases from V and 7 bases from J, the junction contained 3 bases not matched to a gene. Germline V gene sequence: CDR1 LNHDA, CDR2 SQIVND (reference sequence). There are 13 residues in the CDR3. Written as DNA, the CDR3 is TGTGCCAGTAGTTTCGACAGGGGGAACATTCAGTACTTC. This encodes CASSFDRGNIQYF.

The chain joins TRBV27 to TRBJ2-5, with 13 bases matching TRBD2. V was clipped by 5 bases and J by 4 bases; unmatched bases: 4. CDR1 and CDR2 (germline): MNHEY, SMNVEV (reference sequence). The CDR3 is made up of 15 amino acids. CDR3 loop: CASSTTSGRVETQYF. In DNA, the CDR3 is TGTGCCAGCAGTACAACTAGCGGGAGGGTAGAGACCCAGTACTTC.

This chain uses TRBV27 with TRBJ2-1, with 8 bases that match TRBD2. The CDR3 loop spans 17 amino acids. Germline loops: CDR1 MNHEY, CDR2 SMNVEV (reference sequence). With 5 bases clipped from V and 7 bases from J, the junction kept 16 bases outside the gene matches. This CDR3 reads CASSPLYTSGSWNEQFF. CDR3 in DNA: TGTGCCAGCAGTCCCCTGTACACAAGCGGGAGTTGGAATGAGCAGTTCTTC.

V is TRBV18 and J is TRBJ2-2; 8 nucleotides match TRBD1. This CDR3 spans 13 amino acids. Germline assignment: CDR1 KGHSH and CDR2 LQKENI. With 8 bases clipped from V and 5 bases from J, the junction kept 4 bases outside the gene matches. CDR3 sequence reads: CASLQGATGELFF. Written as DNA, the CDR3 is TGTGCCAGCCTTCAGGGGGCGACCGGGGAGCTGTTTTTT.

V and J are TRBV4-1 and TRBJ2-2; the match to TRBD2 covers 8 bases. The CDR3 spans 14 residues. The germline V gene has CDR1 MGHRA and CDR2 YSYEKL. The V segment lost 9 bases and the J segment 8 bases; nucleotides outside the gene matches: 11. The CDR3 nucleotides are TGCGCCAGTCGGACTAGCCCTATGTCGGGGGAGCTGTTTTTT. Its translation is CASRTSPMSGELFF.

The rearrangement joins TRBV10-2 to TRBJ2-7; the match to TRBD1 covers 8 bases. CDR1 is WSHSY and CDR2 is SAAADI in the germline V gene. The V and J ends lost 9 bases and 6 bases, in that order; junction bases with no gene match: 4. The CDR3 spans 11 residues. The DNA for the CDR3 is TGCGCCAGTGGACAGGGCTCCGAGCAGTACTTC. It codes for CASGQGSEQYF.

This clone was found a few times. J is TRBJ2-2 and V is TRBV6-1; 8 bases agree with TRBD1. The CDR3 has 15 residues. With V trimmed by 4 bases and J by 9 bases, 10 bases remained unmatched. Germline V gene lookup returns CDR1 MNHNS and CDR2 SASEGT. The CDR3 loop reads CASSAQKDRVRELFF. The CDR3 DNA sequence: TGTGCCAGCAGTGCCCAGAAGGACAGGGTCCGGGAGCTGTTTTTT.

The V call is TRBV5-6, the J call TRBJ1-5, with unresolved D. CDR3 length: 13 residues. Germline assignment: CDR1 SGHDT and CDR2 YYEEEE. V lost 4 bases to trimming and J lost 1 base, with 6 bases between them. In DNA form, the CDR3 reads TGTGCCAGCAGCCCAGGAAGCAATCAGCCCCAGCATTTT. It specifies CASSPGSNQPQHF.

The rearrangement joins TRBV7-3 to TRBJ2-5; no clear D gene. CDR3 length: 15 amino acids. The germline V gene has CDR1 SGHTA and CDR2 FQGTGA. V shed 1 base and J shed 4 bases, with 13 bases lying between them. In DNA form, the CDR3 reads TGTGCCAGCAGCTTAAGTGCCGCCTCCAGAGAGACCCAGTACTTC. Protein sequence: CASSLSAASRETQYF. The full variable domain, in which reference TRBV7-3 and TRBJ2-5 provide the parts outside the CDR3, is GAGVSQTPSNKVTEKGKYVELRCDPISGHTALYWYRQSLGQGPEFLIYFQGTGAADDSGLPNDRFFAVRPEGSVSTLKIQRTERGDSAVYLCASSLSAASRETQYFGPGTRLLVL.

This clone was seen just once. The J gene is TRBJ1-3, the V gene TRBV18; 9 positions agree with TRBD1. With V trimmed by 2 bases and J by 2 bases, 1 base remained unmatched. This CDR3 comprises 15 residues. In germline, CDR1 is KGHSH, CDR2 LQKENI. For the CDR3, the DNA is TGTGCCAGCTCACCAAGGGACAGGGCTGGAAACACCATATATTTT. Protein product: CASSPRDRAGNTIYF.

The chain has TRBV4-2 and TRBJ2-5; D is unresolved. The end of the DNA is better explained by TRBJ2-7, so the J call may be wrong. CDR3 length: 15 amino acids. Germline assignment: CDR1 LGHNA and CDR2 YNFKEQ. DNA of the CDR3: TGTGCCAGCAGCCAAGAGATAGTCCCCTTCTACGAGCAGTACTTC. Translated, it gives CASSQEIVPFYEQYF.

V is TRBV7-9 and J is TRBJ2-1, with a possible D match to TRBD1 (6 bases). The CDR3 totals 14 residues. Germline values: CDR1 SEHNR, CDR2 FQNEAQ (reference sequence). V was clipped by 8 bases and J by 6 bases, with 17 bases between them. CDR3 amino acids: CASPGTRKGNEQFF. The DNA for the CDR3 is TGTGCCAGCCCCGGGACAAGAAAGGGCAATGAGCAGTTCTTC.

The CDR3 reads CASSLESGPSTDTQYF. The CDR3 DNA is TGTGCCAGCAGCTTAGAGAGCGGACCTAGCACAGATACGCAGTATTTT. The chain joins TRBV7-9 to TRBJ2-3; maybe TRBD2 (5 bases). Trimming removed 1 base at V and 0 bases at J, with 11 bases between. CDR1 is SEHNR, CDR2 FQNEAQ, per germline (reference sequence). The CDR3 spans 16 residues.